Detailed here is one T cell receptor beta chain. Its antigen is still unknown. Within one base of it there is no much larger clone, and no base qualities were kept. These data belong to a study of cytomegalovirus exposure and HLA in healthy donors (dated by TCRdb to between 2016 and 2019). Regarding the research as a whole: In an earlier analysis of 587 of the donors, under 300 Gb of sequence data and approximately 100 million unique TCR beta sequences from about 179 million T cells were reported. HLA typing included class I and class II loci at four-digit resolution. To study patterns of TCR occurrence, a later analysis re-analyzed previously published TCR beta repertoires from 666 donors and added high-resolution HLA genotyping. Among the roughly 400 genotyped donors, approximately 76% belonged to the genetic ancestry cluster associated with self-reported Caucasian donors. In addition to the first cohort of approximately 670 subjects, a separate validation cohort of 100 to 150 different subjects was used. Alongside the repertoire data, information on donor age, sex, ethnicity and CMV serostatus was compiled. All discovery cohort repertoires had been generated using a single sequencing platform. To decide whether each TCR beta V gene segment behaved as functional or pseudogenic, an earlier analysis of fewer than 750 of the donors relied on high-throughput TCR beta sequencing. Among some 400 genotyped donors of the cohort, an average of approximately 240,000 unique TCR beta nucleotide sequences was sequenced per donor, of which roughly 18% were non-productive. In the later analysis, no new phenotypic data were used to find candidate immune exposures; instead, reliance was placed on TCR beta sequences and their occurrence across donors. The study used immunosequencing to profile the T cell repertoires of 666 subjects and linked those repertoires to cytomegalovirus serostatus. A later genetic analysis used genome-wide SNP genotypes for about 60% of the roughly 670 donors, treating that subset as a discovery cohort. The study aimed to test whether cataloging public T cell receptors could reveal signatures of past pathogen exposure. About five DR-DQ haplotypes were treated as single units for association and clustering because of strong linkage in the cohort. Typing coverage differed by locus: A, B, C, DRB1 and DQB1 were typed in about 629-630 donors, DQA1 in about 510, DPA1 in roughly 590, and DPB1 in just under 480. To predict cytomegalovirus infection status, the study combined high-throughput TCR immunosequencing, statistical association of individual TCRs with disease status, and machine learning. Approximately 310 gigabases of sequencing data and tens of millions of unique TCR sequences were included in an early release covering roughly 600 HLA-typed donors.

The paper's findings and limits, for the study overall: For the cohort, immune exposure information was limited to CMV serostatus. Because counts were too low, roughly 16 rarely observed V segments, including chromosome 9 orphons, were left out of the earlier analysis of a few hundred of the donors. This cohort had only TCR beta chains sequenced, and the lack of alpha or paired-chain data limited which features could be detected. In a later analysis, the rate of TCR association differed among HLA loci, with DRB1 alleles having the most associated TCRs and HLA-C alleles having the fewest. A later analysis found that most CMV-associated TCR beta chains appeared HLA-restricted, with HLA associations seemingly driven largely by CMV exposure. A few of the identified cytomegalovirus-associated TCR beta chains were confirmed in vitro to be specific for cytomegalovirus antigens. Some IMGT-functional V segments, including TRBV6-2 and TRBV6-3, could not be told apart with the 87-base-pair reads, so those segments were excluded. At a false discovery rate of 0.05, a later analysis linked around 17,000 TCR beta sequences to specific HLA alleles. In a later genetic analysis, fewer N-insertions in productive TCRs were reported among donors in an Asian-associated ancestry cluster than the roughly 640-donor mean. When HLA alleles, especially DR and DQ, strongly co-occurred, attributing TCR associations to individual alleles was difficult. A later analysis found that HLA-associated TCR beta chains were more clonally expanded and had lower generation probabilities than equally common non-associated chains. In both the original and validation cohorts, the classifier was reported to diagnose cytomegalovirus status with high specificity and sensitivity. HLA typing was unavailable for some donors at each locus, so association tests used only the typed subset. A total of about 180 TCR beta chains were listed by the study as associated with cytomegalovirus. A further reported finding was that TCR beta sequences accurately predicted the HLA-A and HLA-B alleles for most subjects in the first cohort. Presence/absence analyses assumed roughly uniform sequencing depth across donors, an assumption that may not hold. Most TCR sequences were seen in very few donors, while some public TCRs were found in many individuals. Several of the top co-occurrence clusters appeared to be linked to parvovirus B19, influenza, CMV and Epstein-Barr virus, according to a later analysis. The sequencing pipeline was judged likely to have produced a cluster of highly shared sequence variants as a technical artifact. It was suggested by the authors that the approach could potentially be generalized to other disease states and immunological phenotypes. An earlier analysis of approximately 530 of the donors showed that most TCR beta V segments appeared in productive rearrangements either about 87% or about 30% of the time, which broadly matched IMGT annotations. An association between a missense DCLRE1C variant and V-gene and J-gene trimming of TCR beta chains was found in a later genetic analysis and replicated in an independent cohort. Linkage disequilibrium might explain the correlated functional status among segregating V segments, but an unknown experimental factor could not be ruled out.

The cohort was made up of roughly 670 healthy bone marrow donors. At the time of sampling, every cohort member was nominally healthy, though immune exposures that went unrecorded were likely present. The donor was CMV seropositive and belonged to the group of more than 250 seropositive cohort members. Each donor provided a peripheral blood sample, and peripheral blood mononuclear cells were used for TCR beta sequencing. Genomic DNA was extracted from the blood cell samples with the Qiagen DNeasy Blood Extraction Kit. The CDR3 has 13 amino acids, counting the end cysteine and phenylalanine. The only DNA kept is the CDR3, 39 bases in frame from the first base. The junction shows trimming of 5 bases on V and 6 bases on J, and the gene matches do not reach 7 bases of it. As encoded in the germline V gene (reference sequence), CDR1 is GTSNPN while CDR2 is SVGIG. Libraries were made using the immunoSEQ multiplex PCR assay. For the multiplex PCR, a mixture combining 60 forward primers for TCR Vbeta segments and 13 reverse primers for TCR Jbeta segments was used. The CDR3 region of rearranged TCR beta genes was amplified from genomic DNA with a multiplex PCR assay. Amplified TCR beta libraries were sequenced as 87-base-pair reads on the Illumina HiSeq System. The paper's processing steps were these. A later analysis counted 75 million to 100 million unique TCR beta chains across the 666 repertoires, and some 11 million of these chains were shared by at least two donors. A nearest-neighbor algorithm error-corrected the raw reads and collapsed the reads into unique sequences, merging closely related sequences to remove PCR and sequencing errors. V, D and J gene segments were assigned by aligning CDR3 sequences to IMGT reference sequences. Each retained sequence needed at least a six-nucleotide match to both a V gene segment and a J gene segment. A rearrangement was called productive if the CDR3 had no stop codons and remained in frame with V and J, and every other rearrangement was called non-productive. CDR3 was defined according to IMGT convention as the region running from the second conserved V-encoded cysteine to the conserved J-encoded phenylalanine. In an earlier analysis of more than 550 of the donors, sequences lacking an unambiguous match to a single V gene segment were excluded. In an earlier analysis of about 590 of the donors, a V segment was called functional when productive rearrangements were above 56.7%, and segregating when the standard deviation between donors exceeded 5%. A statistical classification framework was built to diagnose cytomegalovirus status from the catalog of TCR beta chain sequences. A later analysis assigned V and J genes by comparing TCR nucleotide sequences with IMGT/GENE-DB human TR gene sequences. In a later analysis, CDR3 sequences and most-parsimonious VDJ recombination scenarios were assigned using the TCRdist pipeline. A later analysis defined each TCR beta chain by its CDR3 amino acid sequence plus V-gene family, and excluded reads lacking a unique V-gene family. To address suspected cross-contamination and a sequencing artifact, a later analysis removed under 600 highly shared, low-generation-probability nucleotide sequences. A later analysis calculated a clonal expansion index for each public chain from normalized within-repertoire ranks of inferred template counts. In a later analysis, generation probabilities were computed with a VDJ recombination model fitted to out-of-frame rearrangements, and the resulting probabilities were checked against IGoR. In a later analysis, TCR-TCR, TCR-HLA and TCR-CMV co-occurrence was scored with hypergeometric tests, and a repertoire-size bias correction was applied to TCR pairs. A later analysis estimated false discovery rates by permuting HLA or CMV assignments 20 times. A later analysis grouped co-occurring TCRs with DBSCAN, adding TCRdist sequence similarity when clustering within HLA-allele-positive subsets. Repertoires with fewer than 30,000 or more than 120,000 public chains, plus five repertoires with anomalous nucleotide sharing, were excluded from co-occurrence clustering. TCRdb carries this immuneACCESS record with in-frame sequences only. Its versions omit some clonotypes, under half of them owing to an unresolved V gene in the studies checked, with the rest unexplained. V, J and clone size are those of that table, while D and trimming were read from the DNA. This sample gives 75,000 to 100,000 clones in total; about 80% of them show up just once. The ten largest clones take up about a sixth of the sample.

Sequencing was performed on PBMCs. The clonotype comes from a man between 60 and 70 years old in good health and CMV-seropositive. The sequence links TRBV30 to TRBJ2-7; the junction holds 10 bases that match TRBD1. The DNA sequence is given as TGTGCCTGGGCCCTGGACAGGGGGGTCGAGCAGTACTTC. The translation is CAWALDRGVEQYF.